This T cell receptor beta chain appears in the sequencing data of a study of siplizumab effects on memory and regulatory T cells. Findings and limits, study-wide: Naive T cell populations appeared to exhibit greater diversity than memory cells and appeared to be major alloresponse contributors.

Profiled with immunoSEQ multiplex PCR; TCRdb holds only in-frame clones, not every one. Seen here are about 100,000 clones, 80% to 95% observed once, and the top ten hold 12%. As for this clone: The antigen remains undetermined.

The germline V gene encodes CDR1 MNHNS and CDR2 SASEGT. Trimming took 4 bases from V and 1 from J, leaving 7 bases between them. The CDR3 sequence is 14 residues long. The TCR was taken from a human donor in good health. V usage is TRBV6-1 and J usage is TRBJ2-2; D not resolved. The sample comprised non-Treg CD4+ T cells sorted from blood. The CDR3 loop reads CASSVLGNTGELFF. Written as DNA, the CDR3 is TGTGCCAGCAGTGTATTAGGGAACACCGGGGAGCTGTTTTTT.